This T cell receptor beta chain comes out of a study of T cell responses to AZD1222 COVID-19 vaccine. With regard to this clone: Antigen unknown.

Produced via immunoSEQ multiplex PCR; TCRdb's table is partial and in-frame only. The sample lists about 150,000 clones, roughly nine tenths occurring once. General study findings and limits: Among the donors, most were white British and more were female, and clonal diversity was possibly underestimated. Targeting of unmutated variant regions was reportedly seen in nearly half of spike-specific TCRs.

This TCR derives from an adult in good health. The specimen was peripheral blood, collected on day 0 of AZD1222 vaccination.

The chain's CDR3 is CASSLPGQTNTGELFF. For the CDR3, the DNA is TGTGCCAGCAGTTTACCGGGACAGACGAACACCGGGGAGCTGTTTTTT. The chain has TRBV11-2 and TRBJ2-2; 7 positions match TRBD1. V gave up 6 bases and J gave up 0 bases; unmatched junction bases: 7. Germline V gene sequence: CDR1 SGHAT, CDR2 FQNNGV. This CDR3 has 16 residues.